This T cell receptor beta chain was observed in a study of beta chain features in type 1 diabetes. Study-level points and caveats: VDJ junctions sequenced from type 1 diabetes patients showed fewer insertions and more deletions. In patients and controls equally, PCR might favor templates that are shorter. Healthy donors had naive, central memory and Treg TCRB repertoires that appeared less similar than those seen among patients.

The CDR3 has 12 residues. Trimming left V 5 bases short and J 5 bases short, with 4 bases between. Germline V CDR1 and CDR2: SEHNR, FQNEAQ (reference sequence). The investigators reverse transcribed all of the isolated RNA, so they sequenced expressed TCRB transcripts. Profiled with immunoSEQ multiplex PCR; TCRdb holds only in-frame clones, not every one. Found here are under 550,000 clones, approximately 10% of them singletons; the top ten hold 0.045% to 0.06%. This clone was seen a few times. Antigen specificity is unknown. The sequence came from a woman between 18 and 29 years old in good health. V usage is TRBV7-9 and J usage is TRBJ1-6; D gene ambiguous. The sample taken for sequencing was naive CD4+ T cells from blood. CDR3: CASSLNNSPLHF. CDR3 bases: TGTGCCAGCAGCCTTAATAATTCACCCCTCCACTTT.